This is a list of T cell receptor beta chains from one sample in a study of T cells after posttransplantation cyclophosphamide. Libraries were prepared by immunoSEQ multiplex PCR; TCRdb keeps only in-frame clonotypes and omits some of them. The sample holds tens of thousands of clones; 90% are singletons and the top ten take under 3%. Sample: PBMCs, taken less than 70 days after allogeneic stem cell transplant with posttransplant cyclophosphamide. These TCRs come from a male patient over 55 who received an allogeneic stem cell transplant from a related donor and was CMV-positive. Some T cells may be transferred from the graft donor. Both conserved end residues are part of each CDR3. Each record gives: CDR3 length, D gene, V gene, clone size, J gene, CDR3 DNA, CDR3 protein. A D gene is named only where the DNA matches it firmly. Clone size is not always given. Where it is, it says once, few, many or a class for expanded clones.

>14|NA|TRBV15|NA|TRBJ1-1
TGTGCCACCAGCAGGATCCAGGAGAACACTGAAGCTTTCTTT
CATSRIQENTEAFF
>14|TRBD1|TRBV19|NA|TRBJ1-2
TGTGCCAGTAGTCCACGGGACAGAGTCGGTGGCTACACCTTC
CASSPRDRVGGYTF
>19|TRBD2|TRBV11-2|NA|TRBJ2-6
TGTGCCAGCAGCCTTTGGACTAGCGGGGGGGCCTCTGGGGCCAACGTCCTGACTTTC
CASSLWTSGGASGANVLTF
>14|TRBD1|TRBV4-1|NA|TRBJ1-4
TGCGCCAGCAGTGGGAAGGGGGCGCAGGAAAAACTGTTTTTT
CASSGKGAQEKLFF
>16|NA|TRBV6-6|once|TRBJ1-3
TGTGCCAGCAGTTACTCGAGCGCGGGGTCTGGAAACACCATATATTTT
CASSYSSAGSGNTIYF
>13|NA|TRBV5-4|NA|TRBJ2-3
TGTGCCAGCAGCTCCGACTTCGCAGATACGCAGTATTTT
CASSSDFADTQYF
>12|NA|TRBV10-2|NA|TRBJ1-2
TGCGCCAGCAGTGAGGTCCAGACAGGCTACACCTTC
CASSEVQTGYTF
>13|TRBD1|TRBV19|NA|TRBJ1-2
TGTGCCAGTACCACCTCGGACAGGCGTGGCTACACCTTC
CASTTSDRRGYTF
>13|TRBD1|TRBV6-5|NA|TRBJ1-1
TGTGCCACCACAGGGGACCTGAACACTGAAGCTTTCTTT
CATTGDLNTEAFF
>16|TRBD1|TRBV5-4|NA|TRBJ1-2
TGTGCCAGCACCAACCGAGACAGGGGGGAAAACTATGGCTACACCTTC
CASTNRDRGENYGYTF
>15|TRBD1|TRBV6-6|NA|TRBJ1-2
TGTGCCAGCAGCCCTATGGGACAGGGCGGCTATGGCTACACCTTC
CASSPMGQGGYGYTF
>17|TRBD1|TRBV7-8|NA|TRBJ1-3
TGTGCCAGCAGCCCACAAGGGACAGGGGTTTATGGAAACGCCATATATTTT
CASSPQGTGVYGNAIYF
>16|TRBD2|TRBV2|NA|TRBJ2-1
TGTGCCAGCAGTGAAGCGCGCGGGAGCTCCTACAATGAGCAGTTCTTC
CASSEARGSSYNEQFF
>17|TRBD1|TRBV30|NA|TRBJ1-1
TGTGCCTGGAGTGTACAGTTGGACAGGGCGCTAATGACTGAAGCTTTCTTT
CAWSVQLDRALMTEAFF
>15|NA|TRBV19|NA|TRBJ2-7
TGTGCCAGTAGTATAGGGTCAGATATCCTCTACGAGCAGTACTTC
CASSIGSDILYEQYF
>20|TRBD2|TRBV2|few|TRBJ2-3
TGTGCCAGCAGTGAAGACAGACTAGCGGGGGGGGTGGGCCGCACAGATACGCAGTATTTT
CASSEDRLAGGVGRTDTQYF
>14|NA|TRBV5-4|NA|TRBJ1-1
TGTGCCAGCAATATACAGGGTACGAACACTGAAGCTTTCTTT
CASNIQGTNTEAFF
>13|TRBD1|TRBV5-1|NA|TRBJ1-1
TGCGCCAGCAGTCAGACAGGGGGCACTGAAGCTTTCTTT
CASSQTGGTEAFF
>15|NA|TRBV19|NA|TRBJ1-1
TGTGCCAGTAGTATAGATCAGGGATGGAACACTGAAGCTTTCTTT
CASSIDQGWNTEAFF
>13|NA|TRBV27|NA|TRBJ1-1
TGTGCCAGCAGTTTGCAGGCGAACACTGAAGCTTTCTTT
CASSLQANTEAFF
>17|NA|TRBV4-2|NA|TRBJ1-3
TGTGCCAGCAGCCAAGCCCCGACAGGAGCCTCTGGAAACACCATATATTTT
CASSQAPTGASGNTIYF
>16|TRBD1|TRBV10-3|NA|TRBJ1-2
TGTGCCATCAGTGAATCGGGACAGGGGGTAAACTATGGCTACACCTTC
CAISESGQGVNYGYTF
>16|NA|TRBV7-9|once|TRBJ2-3
TGTGCCAGCAGCTTAGGGCGGACAGTGAGCACAGATACGCAGTATTTT
CASSLGRTVSTDTQYF
>16|NA|TRBV7-8|NA|TRBJ1-3
TGTGCCAGCAGCCAAGACAGGCCGACCTCTGGAAACACCATATATTTT
CASSQDRPTSGNTIYF
>14|NA|TRBV7-9|NA|TRBJ1-1
TGTGCCAGCAGCCTCCCCCGAGGTGGCACTGAAGCTTTCTTT
CASSLPRGGTEAFF
>17|TRBD1|TRBV5-5|NA|TRBJ1-3
TGTGCCAGCAGCCATACGGGACAGGGCTGGGCTGGAAACACCATATATTTT
CASSHTGQGWAGNTIYF
>14|NA|TRBV12-5|NA|TRBJ2-3
TGTGCTAGTGGTTTAGGGCAGGGCGCAGATACGCAGTATTTT
CASGLGQGADTQYF
>16|TRBD2|TRBV5-1|NA|TRBJ2-2
TGCGCCAGCAGCTTGCCCGTCGGGGGGTACACCGGGGAGCTGTTTTTT
CASSLPVGGYTGELFF
>16|TRBD1|TRBV15|few|TRBJ1-6
TGTGCCACCAGCAGAGATTATGAGGGGGCCTATTCACCCCTCCACTTT
CATSRDYEGAYSPLHF
>12|NA|TRBV6-6|NA|TRBJ1-2
TGTGCCAGCAGTCCTTGGGGGGACGGCTACACCTTC
CASSPWGDGYTF
>11|NA|TRBV6-1|NA|TRBJ2-1
TGTGCCAGCACTCCAGAGGATGAGCAGTTCTTC
CASTPEDEQFF
>11|NA|TRBV6-5|NA|TRBJ1-2
TGTGCCAGCAGTGGTACAGGTGCCTACACCTTC
CASSGTGAYTF
>14|NA|TRBV7-8|NA|TRBJ2-1
TGTGCCAGCAGCCCGTTGAACAGGGTCAATGAGCAGTTCTTC
CASSPLNRVNEQFF
>11|NA|TRBV6-6|NA|TRBJ1-1
TGTGCATATGAGTTGAACACTGAAGCTTTCTTT
CAYELNTEAFF
>14|NA|TRBV7-9|NA|TRBJ1-1
TGTGCCAGCAGAACAGGGAGCCAAGGGGCTGAAGCTTTCTTT
CASRTGSQGAEAFF
>17|TRBD2|TRBV5-1|NA|TRBJ2-5
TGCGCCAGCAGCCCGTCTAGCGGGGTCGAAAGCGGAGAGACCCAGTACTTC
CASSPSSGVESGETQYF
>17|NA|TRBV9|NA|TRBJ1-4
TGTGCCAGCAGCGTCCTCTCGGGGGGCCTCCCTAATGAAAAACTGTTTTTT
CASSVLSGGLPNEKLFF
>14|TRBD1|TRBV7-7|once|TRBJ2-7
TGTGCCAGCAGTCGGACAGGGTTTGCCCACGAGCAGTACTTC
CASSRTGFAHEQYF
>16|TRBD1|TRBV18|NA|TRBJ1-1
TGTGCCAGCTCACCACGAGCCGGGACAGACTACACTGAAGCTTTCTTT
CASSPRAGTDYTEAFF
>14|TRBD1|TRBV5-1|NA|TRBJ2-2
TGCGCCAGCACAGACAGGGGGATCTCCGGGGAGCTGTTTTTT
CASTDRGISGELFF
>16|NA|TRBV10-3|NA|TRBJ2-5
TGTGCCATCAGTGAGTCTAGCGGAACGATTAAAGAGACCCAGTACTTC
CAISESSGTIKETQYF